The 15 T cell receptor beta chains below all came from one sample that was sequenced in a study of immune cell composition in non-small cell lung cancer. Profiled with immunoSEQ multiplex PCR; TCRdb holds only in-frame clones, not every one. The sample holds 3,200 or so clones, roughly 80% seen once. The material sequenced was lung tumor tissue. The receptors shown here come from a human donor with non-small cell lung cancer.

The rearrangement joins TRBV7-9 to TRBJ1-6; possible D gene TRBD1, 6 bases. Germline CDR1 reads SEHNR; CDR2 reads FQNEAQ (reference sequence). The CDR3 is made up of 15 amino acids. V shed 7 bases and J shed 5 bases, with 15 bases lying between them. This CDR3 is CASTLGQFDNSPLHF. Written as DNA, the CDR3 is TGTGCCAGCACGTTAGGACAGTTCGATAATTCACCCCTCCACTTT.

The chain uses TRBV4-1 and TRBJ2-5, with a weak D call TRBD1 (7 bases). Germline CDR1 MGHRA, CDR2 YSYEKL. There are 16 residues in the CDR3. Trimming took off 4 bases at V and 4 bases at J, with 19 bases between the two ends. DNA of the CDR3: TGCGCCAGCAGCCGCGGGGACAGCCTATCCCTAGAGACCCAGTACTTC. It encodes CASSRGDSLSLETQYF.

The chain has TRBV13 and TRBJ1-1, with D perhaps matching TRBD1 (5 bases). Germline CDR1 PRHDT, CDR2 FYEKMQ (reference sequence). The V end lost 4 bases, the J end lost 11 bases, and 14 bases lay between the germline ends. This CDR3 comprises 12 residues. CDR3 loop: CASSSAGLWAFF. CDR3 DNA: TGTGCCAGCAGCTCGGCAGGGTTATGGGCTTTCTTT.

This chain links TRBV11-2 with TRBJ2-7, with TRBD2 matching 7 bases. Germline V gene sequence: CDR1 SGHAT, CDR2 FQNNGV. V trimming: 0 bases; J trimming: 2 bases; junction bases outside the gene matches: 10. The CDR3 has 17 residues. The CDR3 loop is CASSLDPGGPTPYEQYF. The CDR3 DNA follows: TGTGCCAGCAGCTTAGATCCGGGGGGACCCACCCCCTACGAGCAGTACTTC.

The chain has TRBV12-2 and TRBJ2-5; whether TRBD1, the table's D call, matches the DNA was not checked. TRBV12-2 is shown as a pseudogene. There are 18 residues in the CDR3. CDR3 bases: TGTGCAAGTCGCTTTCTGTCCCGGGACAGGGGAGAAGGCGAGACCCAGTACTTC. It specifies CASRFLSRDRGEGETQYF.

The chain links TRBV4-2 to TRBJ2-7; the match to TRBD1 covers 11 bases. With 4 bases clipped from V and 6 bases from J, the junction kept 14 bases outside the gene matches. Germline V lookup: CDR1 LGHNA, CDR2 YNFKEQ. The CDR3 extends over 17 amino acids. CDR3 amino acids: CASSLEGQGVSRFEQYF. As DNA, the CDR3 is TGTGCCAGCAGCCTAGAGGGACAGGGGGTTTCTCGATTCGAGCAGTACTTC.

In its sample, this clone was seen once. The chain joins TRBV5-1 to TRBJ2-3; 13 bases fit TRBD2. Trimming took 3 bases from V and 5 from J; bases not matched to a gene: 6. The CDR3 runs 16 residues. Per germline, CDR1 SGHRS and CDR2 YFSETQ. Here the CDR3 DNA reads TGCGCCAGCAGCTCACGGACTAGCGGGGGAAAAGATACGCAGTATTTT. It specifies CASSSRTSGGKDTQYF.

The V call is TRBV11-3, the J call TRBJ2-2; TRBD2 might be the D (7 bases). The CDR3 loop spans 16 amino acids. CDR1 and CDR2 from the germline V gene are SGHNT and YENEEA. V lost 6 bases, J lost 3 bases, and 17 bases lay in between. The CDR3 region has the DNA TGTGCCAGCAGAAGAGGGGGGGCCAAGGACACCGGGGAGCTGTTTTTT. Translating it yields CASRRGGAKDTGELFF. The whole variable domain, remainder taken from reference TRBV11-3 and TRBJ2-2, is EAGVVQSPRYKIIEKKQPVAFWCNPISGHNTLYWYLQNLGQGPELLIRYENEEAVDDSQLPKDRFSAERLKGVDSTLKIQPAELGDSAVYLCASRRGGAKDTGELFFGEGSRLTVL.

J is TRBJ1-6 and V is TRBV18; D is possibly TRBD1 (5 bases). Looked up from germline, CDR1 is KGHSH and CDR2 is LQKENI. This CDR3 spans 14 amino acids. Trimming pared 3 bases from V and 8 bases from J, leaving 11 bases between. The CDR3 loop is CASSPGGTDSPLHF. In DNA, the CDR3 is TGTGCCAGCTCACCCGGGGGTACCGATTCACCCCTCCACTTT.

This sequence joins TRBV6-6 and TRBJ2-6, with D perhaps matching TRBD2 (7 bases). Between the trimmed V and J ends, which lost 5 bases and 2 bases, there was a span of 10 bases. The V gene's germline CDR1 is MNHNY and CDR2 SVGAGI (reference sequence). CDR3 length: 15 amino acids. Here the CDR3 DNA reads TGTGCCAGCAGTACGGGGGGCGCTGGGGCCAACGTCCTGACTTTC. It translates to CASSTGGAGANVLTF.

The chain employs TRBV5-4 and TRBJ2-1; 8 bases agree with TRBD2. V was pared by 3 bases and J by 2 bases, with 7 bases of the junction left unmatched. This CDR3 contains 16 residues. Germline V gene data show CDR1 as SGHNT and CDR2 as YYREEE (reference sequence). The CDR3 loop is CASSSLSGETYNEQFF. CDR3 nucleotides: TGTGCCAGCAGCTCACTTAGCGGGGAAACCTACAATGAGCAGTTCTTC.

The chain has TRBV6-5 and TRBJ2-7; TRBD2 might be the D (6 bases). Germline V lookup: CDR1 MNHEY, CDR2 SVGAGI. This CDR3 has 15 residues. The V and J ends lost 2 bases and 0 bases respectively, with 11 bases between them. CDR3 in amino acids: CASSYRRGGSYEQYF. The CDR3 nucleotides read TGTGCCAGCAGTTACCGGAGGGGCGGCTCCTACGAGCAGTACTTC.

To note about this clone: The same CDR3 can be traced to other DNA sequences in this sample. The chain couples TRBV5-1 to TRBJ2-3; TRBD1 matches at 7 bases. The germline V gene encodes CDR1 SGHRS and CDR2 YFSETQ. Unmatched junction bases numbered 3, after V lost 3 bases and J lost 2 bases. This CDR3 has 14 residues. CDR3 sequence (DNA): TGCGCCAGCAGCTCCCAGGGGGACACAGATACGCAGTATTTT. Its protein product is CASSSQGDTDTQYF.

V is TRBV28 and J is TRBJ1-2, with TRBD1 matching 8 bases. The CDR3 extends over 15 amino acids. CDR1 and CDR2 (germline): MDHEN, SYDVKM. Trimming took 6 bases from V and 5 from J; bases not matched to a gene: 11. CDR3 in DNA: TGTGCCAGCAGCTATGCGGACAGGGAGATTTATGGCTACACCTTC. Its protein is CASSYADREIYGYTF.

The chain recombines TRBV7-2 with TRBJ2-1, with D hard to call. The V end was cut by 4 bases, the J end by 2 bases, with 18 bases between. Germline V gene sequence: CDR1 SGHTA, CDR2 FQGNSA. This CDR3 has 17 residues. DNA of the CDR3: TGTGCCAGCAGCTCCAAGAGGTCCCGCTCCCCCTACAATGAGCAGTTCTTC. This gives the protein CASSSKRSRSPYNEQFF.